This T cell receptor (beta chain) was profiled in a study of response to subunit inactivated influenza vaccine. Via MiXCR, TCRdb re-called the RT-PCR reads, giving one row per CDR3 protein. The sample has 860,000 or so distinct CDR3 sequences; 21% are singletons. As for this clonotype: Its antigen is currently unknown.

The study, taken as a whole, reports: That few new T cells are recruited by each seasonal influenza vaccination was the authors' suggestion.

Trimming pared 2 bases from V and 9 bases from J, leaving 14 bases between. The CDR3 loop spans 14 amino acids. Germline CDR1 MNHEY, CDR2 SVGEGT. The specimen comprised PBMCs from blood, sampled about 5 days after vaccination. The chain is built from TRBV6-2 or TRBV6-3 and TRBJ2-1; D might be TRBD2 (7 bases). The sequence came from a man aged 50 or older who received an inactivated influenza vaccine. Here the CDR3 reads CASSYLRGAIEQFF. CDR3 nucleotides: TGTGCCAGCAGTTACCTCCGGGGGGCGATTGAGCAGTTCTTC.